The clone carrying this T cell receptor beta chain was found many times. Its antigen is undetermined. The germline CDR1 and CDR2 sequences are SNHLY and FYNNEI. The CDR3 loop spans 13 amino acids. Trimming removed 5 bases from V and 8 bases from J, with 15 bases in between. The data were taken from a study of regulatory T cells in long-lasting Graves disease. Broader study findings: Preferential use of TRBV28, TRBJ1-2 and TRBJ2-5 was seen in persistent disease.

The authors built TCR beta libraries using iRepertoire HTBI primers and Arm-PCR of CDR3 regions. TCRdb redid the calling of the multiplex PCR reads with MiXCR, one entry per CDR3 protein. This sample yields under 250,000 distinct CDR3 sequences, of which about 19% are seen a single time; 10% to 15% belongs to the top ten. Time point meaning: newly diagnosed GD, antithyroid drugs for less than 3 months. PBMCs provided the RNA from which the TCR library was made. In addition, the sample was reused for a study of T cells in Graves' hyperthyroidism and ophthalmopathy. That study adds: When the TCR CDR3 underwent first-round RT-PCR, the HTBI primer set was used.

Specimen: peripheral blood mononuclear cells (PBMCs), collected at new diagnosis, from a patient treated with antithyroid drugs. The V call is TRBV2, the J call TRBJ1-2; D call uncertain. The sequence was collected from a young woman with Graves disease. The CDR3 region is CASSPYMNGGYTF. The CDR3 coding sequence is TGTGCCAGCAGTCCCTACATGAACGGCGGCTACACCTTC.